These T cell receptor beta chains were read from a single sample in a study of blood T cell repertoires in COVID-19. Generated by immunoSEQ multiplex PCR, the TCRdb table keeps only in-frame clones and is missing some. Of about 90,000 clones listed, roughly 90% are singletons. Sample: peripheral blood. These receptors originate from a man over 45 with COVID-19, enrolled during active disease. CDR3s include the opening cysteine and the closing phenylalanine or tryptophan. A D gene is named only where the DNA matches it firmly. Some rows mark clone size as missing; the rest say once, few, many or name a class of expanded clone.

v_gene: TRBV11-2; j_gene: TRBJ2-1; d_gene: TRBD1; abundance: -; CDR3nt: TGTGCCAGCAGCTTCGCGGCCGCCGGGACAGCCTACAATGAGCAGTTCTTC; CDR3aa: CASSFAAAGTAYNEQFF
v_gene: TRBV7-2; j_gene: TRBJ2-5; d_gene: TRBD2; abundance: -; CDR3nt: TGTGCCAGCAGCGCCGGGACTAGCGGGGGGGCCGGGTTGGAAGAGACCCAGTACTTC; CDR3aa: CASSAGTSGGAGLEETQYF
v_gene: TRBV4-2; j_gene: TRBJ1-5; d_gene: -; abundance: once; CDR3nt: TGTGCCAGCAGCCAAGAGGGGCAGTCTAATCAGCCCCAGCATTTT; CDR3aa: CASSQEGQSNQPQHF
v_gene: TRBV19; j_gene: TRBJ1-5; d_gene: -; abundance: -; CDR3nt: TGTGCCAGTAAAATCACGGGGAGGTGGTTTCAGCCCCAGCATTTT; CDR3aa: CASKITGRWFQPQHF
v_gene: TRBV4-2; j_gene: TRBJ2-1; d_gene: -; abundance: once; CDR3nt: TGTGCCAGCAGCCAAGAAAAGACAGGATACAATGAGCAGTTCTTC; CDR3aa: CASSQEKTGYNEQFF
v_gene: TRBV30; j_gene: TRBJ1-4; d_gene: -; abundance: -; CDR3nt: TGTGCCTGGAGCCCGGTCCGGGGGGGGGAAAAACTGTTTTTT; CDR3aa: CAWSPVRGGEKLFF
v_gene: TRBV27; j_gene: TRBJ1-3; d_gene: -; abundance: -; CDR3nt: TGTGCCAGCAGTCCGACCAGGGAATCTGGAAACACCATATATTTT; CDR3aa: CASSPTRESGNTIYF
v_gene: TRBV7-8; j_gene: TRBJ1-3; d_gene: -; abundance: -; CDR3nt: TGTGCCAGCAGCCCGACCCGAGGGCAGTCTGGAAACACCATATATTTT; CDR3aa: CASSPTRGQSGNTIYF
v_gene: TRBV5-8; j_gene: TRBJ1-1; d_gene: -; abundance: -; CDR3nt: TGTGCCACTGGCCTTGGACACGTGAACTCTGAAGCTTTCTTT; CDR3aa: CATGLGHVNSEAFF
v_gene: TRBV19; j_gene: TRBJ2-1; d_gene: TRBD1; abundance: -; CDR3nt: TGTGCCAGTAGTCCAGGACAGGGGTTTGTGGTCGAGCAGTTCTTC; CDR3aa: CASSPGQGFVVEQFF
v_gene: TRBV29-1; j_gene: TRBJ2-1; d_gene: -; abundance: -; CDR3nt: TGCAGCGTTGAAGAGAGGTGGACTTCCTACAATGAGCAGTTCTTC; CDR3aa: CSVEERWTSYNEQFF
v_gene: TRBV6-2/TRBV6-3; j_gene: TRBJ2-7; d_gene: -; abundance: -; CDR3nt: TGTGCCAGCAGTTTTAACAGGGCCTACGAGCAGTACTTC; CDR3aa: CASSFNRAYEQYF
v_gene: TRBV24-1; j_gene: TRBJ2-7; d_gene: TRBD1; abundance: -; CDR3nt: TGTGCCACCAGTGACCCCCGGGGACAGGGGGCATACGAGCAGTACTTC; CDR3aa: CATSDPRGQGAYEQYF
v_gene: TRBV7-3; j_gene: TRBJ1-1; d_gene: -; abundance: -; CDR3nt: TGTGCCAGCAGCTTAAAGAGGACTCAGAACACTGAAGCTTTCTTT; CDR3aa: CASSLKRTQNTEAFF
v_gene: TRBV29-1; j_gene: TRBJ2-7; d_gene: TRBD1; abundance: -; CDR3nt: TGCAGCGTCAGCGACAGGGCCGGCGGCGAGCAGTACTTC; CDR3aa: CSVSDRAGGEQYF
v_gene: TRBV24-1; j_gene: TRBJ2-5; d_gene: TRBD2; abundance: -; CDR3nt: TGTGCCACCAGTGACCGCTATAGCGGGGGGGCCGGGGAGACCCAGTACTTC; CDR3aa: CATSDRYSGGAGETQYF
v_gene: TRBV4-3; j_gene: TRBJ1-4; d_gene: -; abundance: once; CDR3nt: TGCGCCAGCAGCCCCGGGTGGGGGGTTAGTAATGAAAAACTGTTTTTT; CDR3aa: CASSPGWGVSNEKLFF
v_gene: TRBV19; j_gene: TRBJ1-5; d_gene: -; abundance: -; CDR3nt: TGTGCCAGTAGTATCCTTTTCAGGGTTTCGAATCAGCCCCAGCATTTT; CDR3aa: CASSILFRVSNQPQHF
v_gene: TRBV10-3; j_gene: TRBJ1-2; d_gene: TRBD1; abundance: -; CDR3nt: TGTGCCATCAGTGAGTCGGGACAGGGAACTTATAACTATGGCTACACCTTC; CDR3aa: CAISESGQGTYNYGYTF
v_gene: TRBV7-2; j_gene: TRBJ2-7; d_gene: -; abundance: -; CDR3nt: TGTGCCAGCAGCTTAGATGCAGGGATATCCTACGAGCAGTACTTC; CDR3aa: CASSLDAGISYEQYF
v_gene: TRBV3-1/TRBV3-2; j_gene: TRBJ2-2; d_gene: TRBD2; abundance: -; CDR3nt: TGTGCCAGCAGCCACACCGGGACTAGCTTCGGGGAGCTGTTTTTT; CDR3aa: CASSHTGTSFGELFF
v_gene: TRBV7-2; j_gene: TRBJ2-1; d_gene: -; abundance: -; CDR3nt: TGTGCCAGCAGCTTAGAAGGGGGAGGGGGCTCCTACAATGAGCAGTTCTTC; CDR3aa: CASSLEGGGGSYNEQFF
v_gene: TRBV2; j_gene: TRBJ2-5; d_gene: -; abundance: -; CDR3nt: TGTGCCAGCAGGGGGAAAGCGGTGGAGGAGACCCAGTACTTC; CDR3aa: CASRGKAVEETQYF
v_gene: TRBV5-6; j_gene: TRBJ2-3; d_gene: TRBD2; abundance: -; CDR3nt: TGTGCCAGCAGCCCTTTGGGGCGGGGGGCCGTGGATACGCAGTATTTT; CDR3aa: CASSPLGRGAVDTQYF
v_gene: TRBV18; j_gene: TRBJ2-7; d_gene: -; abundance: -; CDR3nt: TGTGCCAGCTCACCACGGGACACCGACGAGCAGTACTTC; CDR3aa: CASSPRDTDEQYF
v_gene: TRBV18; j_gene: TRBJ2-2; d_gene: TRBD1; abundance: -; CDR3nt: TGTGCCAGCTCAGTAGGACAGGGGTCCACCGGGGAGCTGTTTTTT; CDR3aa: CASSVGQGSTGELFF
v_gene: TRBV19; j_gene: TRBJ1-6; d_gene: -; abundance: few; CDR3nt: TGTGCCAGTAGTATTATGGGGGCTAGTGGTTCACCCCTCCACTTT; CDR3aa: CASSIMGASGSPLHF
v_gene: TRBV9; j_gene: TRBJ2-7; d_gene: -; abundance: -; CDR3nt: TGTGCCAGCAGCGTAGCCGGACAGAGCTACGAGCAGTACTTC; CDR3aa: CASSVAGQSYEQYF
v_gene: TRBV27; j_gene: TRBJ1-2; d_gene: TRBD1; abundance: -; CDR3nt: TGTGCCAGCAGTAGGACAGGGGACTATGGCTACACCTTC; CDR3aa: CASSRTGDYGYTF
v_gene: TRBV19; j_gene: TRBJ2-3; d_gene: TRBD2; abundance: -; CDR3nt: TGTGCCAGTAGCCACGTCCGGGGGGGCATGGCAGATACGCAGTATTTT; CDR3aa: CASSHVRGGMADTQYF
v_gene: TRBV19; j_gene: TRBJ2-7; d_gene: -; abundance: -; CDR3nt: TGTGCCAGTAGCGAGATAAGGGGATCGGACGAGCAGTACTTC; CDR3aa: CASSEIRGSDEQYF
v_gene: TRBV7-8; j_gene: TRBJ1-5; d_gene: -; abundance: -; CDR3nt: TGTGCCAGCAGCTTAGCGGTTCAGTCTCTTCAGCCCCAGCATTTT; CDR3aa: CASSLAVQSLQPQHF
v_gene: TRBV14; j_gene: TRBJ2-5; d_gene: -; abundance: -; CDR3nt: TGTGCCAGCAGCCAATACTCGGAGACCCAGTACTTC; CDR3aa: CASSQYSETQYF
v_gene: TRBV14; j_gene: TRBJ2-7; d_gene: -; abundance: -; CDR3nt: TGTGCCAGCAGCCAGGGATCAGGGCCGTCGGGCGAGCAGTACTTC; CDR3aa: CASSQGSGPSGEQYF
v_gene: TRBV30; j_gene: TRBJ1-4; d_gene: -; abundance: -; CDR3nt: TGTGCCTGGAGGCTACAGGGAACTAATGAAAAACTGTTTTTT; CDR3aa: CAWRLQGTNEKLFF
v_gene: TRBV21-1; j_gene: TRBJ1-1; d_gene: -; abundance: -; CDR3nt: TGTGCCAGCAGCAAAGCGGGACAGTCTAGACAGATTTCGAACGGGACGTCTGAAGCTTTCTTT; CDR3aa: CASSKAGQSRQISNGTSEAFF
v_gene: TRBV7-2; j_gene: TRBJ1-1; d_gene: -; abundance: -; CDR3nt: TGTGCCAGCAGGAACACAGGGACCATGAACACTGAAGCTTTCTTT; CDR3aa: CASRNTGTMNTEAFF
v_gene: TRBV19; j_gene: TRBJ1-1; d_gene: -; abundance: -; CDR3nt: TGTGCCAGTAGTATTGCAGTTATGAACACTGAAGCTTTCTTT; CDR3aa: CASSIAVMNTEAFF
v_gene: TRBV19; j_gene: TRBJ2-5; d_gene: TRBD2; abundance: -; CDR3nt: TGTGCCAGTAGTACCGGGGGGGCCCGGCTGGAGACCCAGTACTTC; CDR3aa: CASSTGGARLETQYF
v_gene: TRBV2; j_gene: TRBJ1-2; d_gene: -; abundance: -; CDR3nt: TGTGCCAGCAGTGTAGCCACCCGGTCCTATGGCTACACCTTC; CDR3aa: CASSVATRSYGYTF
v_gene: TRBV7-2; j_gene: TRBJ1-2; d_gene: -; abundance: -; CDR3nt: TGTGCCAGCAGCTTATCTCACAGGAATAACTATGGCTACACCTTC; CDR3aa: CASSLSHRNNYGYTF
v_gene: TRBV7-9; j_gene: TRBJ1-5; d_gene: TRBD1; abundance: -; CDR3nt: TGTGCCAGCAGCCAAACAGGGGGGGAAGGTCAGCCCCAGCATTTT; CDR3aa: CASSQTGGEGQPQHF
v_gene: TRBV5-1; j_gene: TRBJ2-5; d_gene: -; abundance: -; CDR3nt: TGCGCCAGCAGTCGGTGGGCCTCAGAGACCCAGTACTTC; CDR3aa: CASSRWASETQYF
v_gene: TRBV7-3; j_gene: TRBJ2-1; d_gene: -; abundance: -; CDR3nt: TGTGCCAGCAGCTTAGGGCAGGGAACGTACAATGAGCAGTTCTTC; CDR3aa: CASSLGQGTYNEQFF
v_gene: TRBV5-1; j_gene: TRBJ2-5; d_gene: -; abundance: -; CDR3nt: TGCGCCAGCAGAGGAGATCAAGAGACCCAGTACTTC; CDR3aa: CASRGDQETQYF
v_gene: TRBV18; j_gene: TRBJ2-7; d_gene: -; abundance: -; CDR3nt: TGTGCCAGCTCACCACCATCCAGGGTCGGCGAGCAGTACTTC; CDR3aa: CASSPPSRVGEQYF
v_gene: TRBV5-1; j_gene: TRBJ1-2; d_gene: TRBD1; abundance: -; CDR3nt: TGCGCCAGCAGCATCCAACCGGGACAGGGTAAATACTATGGCTACACCTTC; CDR3aa: CASSIQPGQGKYYGYTF
v_gene: TRBV29-1; j_gene: TRBJ1-6; d_gene: -; abundance: -; CDR3nt: TGCAGCGTCGGATCCGGCGGGTCACCCCTCCACTTT; CDR3aa: CSVGSGGSPLHF